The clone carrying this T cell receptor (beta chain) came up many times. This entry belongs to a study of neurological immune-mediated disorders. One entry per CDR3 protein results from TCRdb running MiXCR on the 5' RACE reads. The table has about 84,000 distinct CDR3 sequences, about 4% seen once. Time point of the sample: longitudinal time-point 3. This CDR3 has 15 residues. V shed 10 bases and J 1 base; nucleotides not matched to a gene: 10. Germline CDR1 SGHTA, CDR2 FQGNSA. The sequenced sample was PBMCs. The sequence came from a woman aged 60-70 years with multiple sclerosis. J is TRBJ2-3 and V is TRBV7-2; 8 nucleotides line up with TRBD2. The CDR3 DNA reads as TGTGCCACCAAACCAGGGCGGGGGGGCACAGATACGCAGTATTTT. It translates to CATKPGRGGTDTQYF.